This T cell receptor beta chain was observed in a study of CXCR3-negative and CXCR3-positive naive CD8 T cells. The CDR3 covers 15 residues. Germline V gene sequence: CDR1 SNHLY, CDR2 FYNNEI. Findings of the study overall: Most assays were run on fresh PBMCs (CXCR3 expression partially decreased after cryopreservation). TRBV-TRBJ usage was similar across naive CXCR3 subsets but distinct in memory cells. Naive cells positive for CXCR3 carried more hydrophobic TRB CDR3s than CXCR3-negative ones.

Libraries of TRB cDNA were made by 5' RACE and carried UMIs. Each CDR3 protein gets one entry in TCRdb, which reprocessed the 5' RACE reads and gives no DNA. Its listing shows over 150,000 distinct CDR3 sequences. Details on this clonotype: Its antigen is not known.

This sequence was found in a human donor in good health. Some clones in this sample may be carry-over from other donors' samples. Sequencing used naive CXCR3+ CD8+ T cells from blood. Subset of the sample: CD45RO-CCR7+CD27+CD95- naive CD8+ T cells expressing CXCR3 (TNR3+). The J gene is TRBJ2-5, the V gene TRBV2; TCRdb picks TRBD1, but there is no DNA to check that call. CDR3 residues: CASRSRDRGRETQYF.